The sample holds one count of the clone carrying this T cell receptor (beta chain). No antigen is known for it. This sample was included in a study of shared clonotypes between healthy human individuals. For the study at large: Three plates were used per donor for CD4 naive, three for CD4 memory, two for CD8 naive and one for CD8 memory.

Germline V CDR1 and CDR2: SGHVS, FQNEAQ. Losses at the gene ends were 5 bases for V and 0 bases for J; bases not matched to a gene: 9. This CDR3 contains 16 residues. General study findings and limits: In general, naive subsets displayed greater estimated richness than memory subsets did.

Original handling: From ImmunoSEQ came sequences covering only the junction and carrying no quality scores, so filtering differed. Generated by immunoSEQ multiplex PCR, the TCRdb table keeps only in-frame clones and is missing some. The V and J calls and clone size come from that table; D and trimming were worked out from the DNA. The table records some 680,000 clones, around four fifths of them present only once. This rearrangement joins TRBV7-8 to TRBJ1-1, with 7 bases that match TRBD1. Sequencing used memory CD4+ T cells sorted from blood. Subset noted: CD45RA-negative fraction. The clonotype originates from a woman in her thirties in good health. The CDR3 here is CASSPLWTGVNTEAFF. The CDR3, as DNA: TGTGCCAGCAGCCCCCTCTGGACAGGAGTGAACACTGAAGCTTTCTTT.